This is a list of T cell receptor beta chains from one sample in a study of T cell repertoires in cytomegalovirus infection. TCRdb analysed the reads with MiXCR anew, one entry per CDR3 protein. The sample holds fewer than 550,000 distinct CDR3 sequences, around a quarter seen once. Sequencing was done on a sample of PBMCs. The receptor set was obtained from a human donor in good health (CMV status not recorded). Some clones in this sample may be carry-over from other donors' samples. Each CDR3 is given with its conserved first and last residue. D genes are given only for firm matches. Size is stated for part of the rows, as once, few or many counts, or as a class when the clone is expanded.

TRBV6-2/TRBV6-3,few,TRBJ2-1,TRBD2,CASSYGLAGNYNEQFF,TGTGCCAGCAGCTATGGACTAGCGGGAAACTACAATGAGCAGTTCTTC
TRBV7-2,.,TRBJ2-1,.,CASSLDQPPYNEQFF,TGTGCCAGCAGCTTAGACCAACCCCCTTACAATGAGCAGTTCTTC
TRBV11-2,once,TRBJ1-4,.,CASSPSRQYSNEKLFF,TGTGCCAGCAGCCCCTCCCGACAGTACTCTAATGAAAAACTGTTTTTT
TRBV14,few,TRBJ2-7,TRBD1,CASSPSPGQGAYEQYF,TGTGCCAGCAGCCCATCCCCGGGACAGGGGGCTTACGAGCAGTACTTC
TRBV10-3,few,TRBJ2-5,.,CAGGEGPETQYF,TGTGCCGGGGGAGAGGGCCCTGAGACCCAGTACTTC
TRBV28,few,TRBJ2-7,TRBD2,CASSIPGLAMGSYEQYF,TGTGCCAGCAGTATCCCGGGACTAGCAATGGGATCCTACGAGCAGTACTTC
TRBV7-7,.,TRBJ2-3,TRBD2,CASSSSGILTDTQYF,TGTGCTAGCAGCTCGAGCGGGATTCTGACAGATACGCAGTATTTT
TRBV29-1,few,TRBJ1-3,.,CSAIPRSGGNTIYF,TGCAGCGCAATACCGCGCAGTGGGGGAAACACCATATATTTT
TRBV7-9,.,TRBJ2-6,.,CASSRGNAGANVLTF,TGTGCCAGCAGTAGGGGGAATGCTGGGGCCAACGTCCTGACTTTC
TRBV5-4,.,TRBJ2-1,TRBD2,CASSLVGTRENEQFF,TGTGCCAGCAGCTTGGTCGGGACTAGAGAGAATGAGCAGTTCTTC
TRBV6-2/TRBV6-3,few,TRBJ2-1,.,CASSGAGTLNNEQFF,TGTGCCAGCAGCGGAGCCGGGACCCTTAACAATGAGCAGTTCTTC
TRBV12-3/TRBV12-4,few,TRBJ2-1,.,CASSGTVRGDEQFF,TGTGCCAGCAGTGGGACAGTGCGGGGGGATGAGCAGTTCTTC
TRBV6-2/TRBV6-3,.,TRBJ1-5,TRBD1,CASSYSPGQGQPQHF,TGTGCCAGCAGTTACTCTCCGGGACAGGGACAGCCCCAGCATTTT
TRBV6-1,few,TRBJ1-5,TRBD1,CASSKGQGAEQPQHF,TGTGCCAGCAGTAAGGGACAGGGGGCGGAACAGCCCCAGCATTTT
TRBV4-3,few,TRBJ2-1,.,CASSQADYTRDEQFF,TGCGCCAGCAGCCAAGCGGATTATACTAGGGATGAGCAGTTCTTC
TRBV7-2,once,TRBJ2-7,TRBD2,CASSPSSLAGGPGQYF,TGTGCCAGCAGCCCTTCCTCACTAGCGGGAGGGCCTGGGCAGTACTTC